The 31 T cell receptor beta chains below all came from one sample that was sequenced in a study of response to subunit inactivated influenza vaccine. MiXCR, applied by TCRdb to the RT-PCR reads, yields one record per CDR3 protein. The sample has roughly 460,000 distinct CDR3 sequences; over 9.5% are singletons. The sample in question was PBMCs from blood, obtained around seven weeks after vaccination. These receptors came from a man in his forties or fifties who received an inactivated influenza vaccine.

This clonotype has ten or more counts. The V call is TRBV25-1, the J call TRBJ1-1; tentative D call: TRBD1 (5 bases). Between the trimmed V and J ends, which lost 4 bases and 0 bases, there was a span of 9 bases. CDR1 and CDR2 (germline): MGHDK, SYGVNS. The CDR3 length is 14 residues. In nucleotides, the CDR3 is TGTGCCAGCAGTGCTCGGGGGTTGAACACTGAAGCTTTCTTT. This translates into CASSARGLNTEAFF.

The table lists this clonotype with a few counts. The rearrangement links TRBV6-1 to TRBJ2-5; 13 positions agree with TRBD2. V shed 8 bases and J 1 base; nucleotides not matched to a gene: 7. CDR1 and CDR2 from the germline V gene are MNHNS and SASEGT. The CDR3 consists of 16 residues. DNA of the CDR3: TGTGCCAGCGGGACTAGCGGGACCAGACCCCAAGAGACCCAGTACTTC. Its protein is CASGTSGTRPQETQYF.

V is TRBV5-1 and J is TRBJ2-7; 8 bases map to TRBD1. Germline V lookup: CDR1 SGHRS, CDR2 YFSETQ. J gave up 2 bases and V 4 bases, and 8 bases lay outside the gene matches. The CDR3 contains 15 residues. The CDR3 protein is CASSSQMDRAYEQYF. CDR3 coding DNA: TGCGCCAGCAGCAGCCAAATGGACAGGGCCTACGAGCAGTACTTC. Together with reference TRBV5-1 and TRBJ2-7, the CDR3 gives the full variable domain: KAGVTQTPRYLIKTRGQQVTLSCSPISGHRSVSWYQQTPGQGLQFLFEYFSETQRNKGNFPGRFSGRQFSNSRSEMNVSTLELGDSALYLCASSSQMDRAYEQYFGPGTRLTVT.

This clonotype has just a few counts. The V gene is TRBV5-1, the J gene TRBJ2-7; 11 bases line up with TRBD2. CDR1 and CDR2 (germline): SGHRS, YFSETQ. The CDR3 loop spans 14 amino acids. J gave up 7 bases and V 5 bases, and 8 bases lay outside the gene matches. CDR3 bases: TGCGCCAGCAGGATGGGACTAGCGGTCGGAGAGCAGTACTTC. Translation gives CASRMGLAVGEQYF.

This clonotype has at least ten counts. The rearrangement links TRBV20-1 to TRBJ1-5; D is perhaps TRBD1 (6 bases). Germline CDR1 and CDR2: DFQATT and SNEGSKA (reference sequence). The V end lost 4 bases, the J end lost 1 base, and 8 bases lay between the germline ends. This CDR3 has 13 amino acids. The CDR3 is CSAKGVSNQPQHF. CDR3 in DNA: TGCAGTGCTAAGGGGGTGAGCAATCAGCCCCAGCATTTT.

The J gene is TRBJ2-7, the V gene TRBV18, with D perhaps matching TRBD1 or TRBD2 (5 bases each). Deletions cut 3 bases from V and 2 bases from J, with 14 bases between. CDR1 is KGHSH, CDR2 LQKENI, per germline. CDR3 length equals 15 residues. CDR3 bases: TGTGCCAGCTCACCCGGGGCAGCGCAGCCCTACGAGCAGTACTTC. As protein: CASSPGAAQPYEQYF. Full variable domain (rest looked up from reference TRBV18 and TRBJ2-7): NAGVMQNPRHLVRRRGQEARLRCSPMKGHSHVYWYRQLPEEGLKFMVYLQKENIIDESGMPKERFSAEFPKEGPSILRIQQVVRGDSAAYFCASSPGAAQPYEQYFGPGTRLTVT.

This clonotype was counted only a few times. The genes are TRBV7-2 and TRBJ1-2, with 9 nucleotides matching TRBD1. J was trimmed by 2 bases and V by 5 bases; bases with no gene match: 6. The CDR3 has 15 amino acids. The V gene's germline CDR1 is SGHTA and CDR2 FQGNSA. The CDR3 loop is CASSPPGTGNYGYTF. The CDR3 DNA reads TGTGCCAGCAGCCCTCCCGGGACAGGGAACTATGGCTACACCTTC.

This clonotype was counted a few times. The chain couples TRBV11-2 to TRBJ2-2; the D gene is possibly TRBD1 (5 bases). The V end lost 3 bases, the J end lost 2 bases, and 10 bases lay between the germline ends. This CDR3 is built from 15 residues. Germline CDR1 and CDR2: SGHAT and FQNNGV. The CDR3 sequence is CASSFMGLNTGELFF. The CDR3 DNA reads as TGTGCCAGCAGCTTTATGGGGCTCAACACCGGGGAGCTGTTTTTT.

The V gene is TRBV29-1, the J gene TRBJ2-5; D perhaps matches TRBD1 (6 bases). Looked up from germline, CDR1 is SQVTM and CDR2 is ANQGSEA. This CDR3 has 15 residues. The V end was cut by 6 bases, the J end by 2 bases, with 19 bases between. CDR3 bases: TGCAGCGTGACTCCAGGGGCGACCACACAAGAGACCCAGTACTTC. It translates to CSVTPGATTQETQYF.

In this sample, this clonotype turned up many times. The CDR3 nucleotides read TGTGCCAGCAGTTTAGCGTTCCCTAGCGGGAGTGTATACGCCAAAAACATTCAGTACTTC. Encoded protein: CASSLAFPSGSVYAKNIQYF. The rearrangement links TRBV12-3 or TRBV12-4 to TRBJ2-4, with TRBD2 matching over 10 bases. V was pared by 0 bases and J by 1 base, with 12 bases of the junction left unmatched. CDR3 size: 20 residues.

The rearrangement uses TRBV5-6 and TRBJ2-5; D unclear. The V end lost 5 bases, the J end lost 5 bases, and 13 bases lay between the germline ends. CDR3 length: 13 amino acids. Per germline, CDR1 SGHDT and CDR2 YYEEEE. DNA for the CDR3: TGTGCCAGCAGAAGAGGTAACGGGGAGACCCAGTACTTC. It translates to CASRRGNGETQYF.

The rearrangement links TRBV20-1 to TRBJ2-5; 8 positions agree with TRBD2. Germline assignment: CDR1 DFQATT and CDR2 SNEGSKA (reference sequence). CDR3 length equals 13 residues. The trim removed 7 bases at V and 5 bases at J, leaving 9 bases unmatched. CDR3 region: CSERTSSRETQYF. CDR3 DNA: TGCAGTGAAAGGACTAGCTCCCGGGAGACCCAGTACTTC.

This clonotype was picked up a small number of times. The chain is built from TRBV7-9 and TRBJ2-7; TRBD1 matches 7 bases. V lost 1 base and J lost 3; bases outside the gene matches: 9. Germline loops: CDR1 SEHNR, CDR2 FQNEAQ (reference sequence). The CDR3 is 16 amino acids. The CDR3 is CASSLETGTVLYEQYF. CDR3 DNA sequence: TGTGCCAGCAGCTTAGAGACCGGGACAGTCCTCTACGAGCAGTACTTC.

The chain has TRBV28 and TRBJ1-4, with D maybe TRBD1 (6 bases). Germline-derived CDR1 and CDR2 are MDHEN and SYDVKM. The CDR3 covers 15 residues. V lost 5 bases and J lost 2, with 12 bases in between. The chain's CDR3 is CASSLGGGTNEKLFF. The CDR3 DNA reads TGTGCCAGCAGTCTAGGAGGGGGGACTAATGAAAAACTGTTTTTT.

The rearrangement links TRBV12-3 or TRBV12-4 to TRBJ2-1; the match to TRBD2 covers 7 bases. V dropped 5 bases and J dropped 6; count of bases not matched to a gene: 10. This CDR3 is 15 amino acids long. CDR3 nucleotide sequence: TGTGCCAGCAGTCAAGGGGCTAGCGGAATCAATGAGCAGTTCTTC. It encodes CASSQGASGINEQFF.

This clonotype was observed a few times. The V call is TRBV5-1, the J call TRBJ2-1; the D is unclear. Trimming left V 1 base short and J 3 bases short, with 11 bases between. The CDR3 length is 15 residues. Germline V CDR1 and CDR2: SGHRS, YFSETQ. CDR3 residues: CASSLRAESYNEQFF. DNA of the CDR3: TGCGCCAGCAGCTTGAGGGCGGAGAGCTACAATGAGCAGTTCTTC.

The table lists this clonotype with a few counts. This sequence joins TRBV18 and TRBJ2-7; D gene ambiguous. The CDR3 is 16 amino acids. From germline, CDR1 is KGHSH and CDR2 LQKENI. V gave up 4 bases and J gave up 2 bases, with 18 bases separating them. CDR3 loop: CASSRQSGFPTYEQYF. In DNA, the CDR3 is TGTGCCAGCTCACGCCAATCTGGTTTCCCTACCTACGAGCAGTACTTC.

This clonotype was seen only a few times. The V gene is TRBV6-2 or TRBV6-3, the J gene TRBJ2-1; the match to TRBD2 covers 9 bases. CDR1 and CDR2 (germline): MNHEY, SVGEGT. Unmatched junction bases numbered 15, after V lost 6 bases and J lost 6 bases. The CDR3 totals 17 residues. The CDR3, as DNA: TGTGCCAGCAGAACGAATCCGGGACTAGCTTGGTTCAATGAGCAGTTCTTC. It codes for CASRTNPGLAWFNEQFF.

The chain carries TRBV12-3 or TRBV12-4 and TRBJ1-2; no clear D. The CDR3 has 13 residues. V lost 3 bases and J lost 7, with 12 bases in between. The CDR3 nucleotides are TGTGCCAGCAGTTTGAGGGAAAGGTCTGGCTACACCTTC. Translated: CASSLRERSGYTF.

This clonotype was observed a few times. V usage is TRBV24-1 and J usage is TRBJ2-2; 7 bases map to TRBD1. V was clipped by 3 bases and J by 6 bases; unmatched bases: 6. The CDR3 consists of 15 residues. Germline V lookup: CDR1 KGHDR, CDR2 SFDVKD. This CDR3 reads CATSDIHQGAGELFF. DNA of the CDR3: TGTGCCACCAGTGATATACACCAGGGGGCCGGGGAGCTGTTTTTT.

This clonotype was counted between two and nine times. CDR3 protein: CASSKAGHQETQYF. CDR3 nucleotides: TGTGCCAGCAGCAAAGCGGGGCACCAAGAGACCCAGTACTTC. The chain recombines TRBV5-6 with TRBJ2-5; the match to TRBD2 covers 7 bases. Germline assignment: CDR1 SGHDT and CDR2 YYEEEE. There are 14 residues in the CDR3. V was clipped by 4 bases and J by 0 bases; unmatched bases: 3.

The chain couples TRBV6-2 or TRBV6-3 to TRBJ2-5, with D perhaps TRBD1 or TRBD2 (5 bases each). Germline CDR1 reads MNHEY; CDR2 reads SVGEGT. The CDR3 contains 13 residues. The V gene lost 0 bases and the J gene lost 9 bases, with 11 bases spanning the gap. CDR3 nucleotides: TGTGCCAGCAGTTACTCGGGACGGGGCGCCCAGTACTTC. It encodes CASSYSGRGAQYF.

The rearrangement joins TRBV7-9 to TRBJ1-2, with D uncertain. The V gene's germline CDR1 is SEHNR and CDR2 FQNEAQ (reference sequence). Trimming removed 10 bases at V and 6 bases at J, with 27 bases between. The CDR3 consists of 16 residues. Here the CDR3 reads CAIRGTGRAFGDGYTF. DNA of the CDR3: TGTGCCATTCGGGGAACCGGAAGGGCGTTTGGGGATGGCTACACCTTC.

The sample holds many counts of this clonotype. The chain links TRBV4-3 to TRBJ1-4; D is unresolved. V lost 0 bases and J 8 bases, leaving 13 bases between the germline ends. The CDR3 spans 15 residues. Germline CDR1 is LGHNA and CDR2 is YSLEER. CDR3 bases: TGCGCCAGCAGCCAAGATAGAAGGGTTACCGAAAAACTGTTTTTT. The encoded protein is CASSQDRRVTEKLFF.

V is TRBV10-3 and J is TRBJ1-2; 9 nucleotides agree with TRBD1. V lost 1 base and J lost 5; bases outside the gene matches: 14. CDR1 ENHRY and CDR2 SYGVKD come from the germline V gene. This CDR3 is 18 amino acids long. CDR3 DNA: TGTGCCATCAGTGAGTTTAGGAGTTCGGGACAGGGAAAGTATGGCTACACCTTC. Translation: CAISEFRSSGQGKYGYTF.

This clonotype was picked up a small number of times. The J gene is TRBJ1-1, the V gene TRBV7-3; possibly TRBD1 for D (6 bases). This CDR3 contains 18 residues. Germline V gene sequence: CDR1 SGHTA, CDR2 FQGTGA. V lost 1 base and J 0 bases, leaving 18 bases between the germline ends. CDR3 nucleotide sequence: TGTGCCAGCAGCTTAATAGGGTCGATGGGACATATGAACACTGAAGCTTTCTTT. This sequence encodes CASSLIGSMGHMNTEAFF.

The V and J genes are TRBV20-1 and TRBJ2-5; TRBD2 matches at 7 bases. V dropped 5 bases and J dropped 1; count of bases not matched to a gene: 7. The CDR3 is made up of 14 amino acids. From germline, CDR1 is DFQATT and CDR2 SNEGSKA (reference sequence). Here the CDR3 DNA reads TGCAGTGCTTACCCAGCGGGGCCCCAAGAGACCCAGTACTTC. It translates to CSAYPAGPQETQYF.

This clonotype was seen a few times. The chain combines TRBV13 with TRBJ2-5; a weak D match, TRBD1 (5 bases). The V gene's germline CDR1 is PRHDT and CDR2 FYEKMQ (reference sequence). V was clipped by 2 bases and J by 0 bases, with 10 bases between them. The CDR3 is 15 amino acids. The CDR3 spells CASSLRQSYQETQYF. CDR3 bases: TGTGCCAGCAGCTTACGACAGTCATACCAAGAGACCCAGTACTTC. Combining the CDR3 with reference TRBV13 and TRBJ2-5 gives the whole variable domain AAGVIQSPRHLIKEKRETATLKCYPIPRHDTVYWYQQGPGQDPQFLISFYEKMQSDKGSIPDRFSAQQFSDYHSELNMSSLELGDSALYFCASSLRQSYQETQYFGPGTRLLVL.

The V and J genes are TRBV5-5 and TRBJ2-1; the D is unclear. The CDR3 spans 13 residues. Germline values: CDR1 SGHKS, CDR2 YYEKEE (reference sequence). The V and J ends lost 0 bases and 3 bases respectively, with 4 bases between them. For the CDR3, the DNA is TGTGCCAGCAGCTTGGTCCTCTACAATGAGCAGTTCTTC. It codes for CASSLVLYNEQFF.

This clonotype came up many times. The chain recombines TRBV20-1 with TRBJ1-1; 9 bases agree with TRBD1. J lost 4 bases, V lost 6 bases, and 12 bases had no gene match. This CDR3 has 15 amino acids. Per the germline V gene, CDR1 is DFQATT and CDR2 is SNEGSKA (reference sequence). The CDR3 bases are TGCAGTGCCGAAAACCGGGACAGGGTCAGCACTGAAGCTTTCTTT. This translates into CSAENRDRVSTEAFF.

This clonotype appeared many times. The chain has TRBV15 and TRBJ2-2; D is unresolved. CDR1 LNHNV and CDR2 YYDKDF come from the germline V gene (reference sequence). This CDR3 spans 16 amino acids. V was pared by 1 base and J by 1 base, with 10 bases between. The CDR3 DNA follows: TGTGCCACCAGCAGAGCTAGTAATTTGAACACCGGGGAGCTGTTTTTT. Its protein is CATSRASNLNTGELFF.